The 32 T cell receptor beta chains listed next were all sequenced from one sample in a study of Graves' ophthalmopathy and Graves' hyperthyroidism. Amplified TCR beta CDR3 regions were obtained using RNA transcripts as template. First-round RT-PCR employed HTBI primers, with a second-round multiplex PCR after it. TCRdb used MiXCR to reprocess the multiplex PCR reads, holding one entry per CDR3 protein. The table has roughly 700,000 distinct CDR3 sequences, 40% seen once; the top ten hold roughly 46%. What was sequenced was peripheral blood. Receptor source: an adult man with Graves' ophthalmopathy.

The V call is TRBV15, the J call TRBJ1-5; 7 positions match TRBD1. J gave up 2 bases and V 10 bases, and 11 bases lay outside the gene matches. Germline assignment: CDR1 LNHNV and CDR2 YYDKDF (reference sequence). This CDR3 spans 15 amino acids. The CDR3 DNA follows: TGTGCCAGCAGTAAGACAGGGTTGGGCAATCAGCCCCAGCATTTT. Amino acids: CASSKTGLGNQPQHF.

This clonotype was recorded at least ten times. The CDR3 loop reads CASSLDNGSGGYTF. The CDR3 DNA reads TGTGCCAGCAGCCTCGACAACGGGTCGGGGGGCTACACCTTC. This chain joins TRBV7-2 and TRBJ1-2; D unresolved. CDR1 is SGHTA, CDR2 FQGNSA, per germline. This CDR3 has 14 amino acids. Trimming removed 5 bases at V and 8 bases at J, with 18 bases between.

With regard to this clonotype: The final CDR3 position lacks the conserved phenylalanine or tryptophan, pointing to a likely read error. The chain joins TRBV6-5 to TRBJ2-5, with D possibly TRBD1 on 6 matching bases. This CDR3 contains 13 residues. Looked up from germline, CDR1 is MNHEY and CDR2 is SVGAGI. Trimming stripped 8 bases from V and 4 bases from J, with 14 bases between. CDR3 bases: TGTGCCAGCTCATACAGGGAGATAGAGACCCAGTACGTC. Its translation is CASSYREIETQYV.

This clonotype was detected ten times or more. The rearrangement links TRBV2 to TRBJ1-4, with 8 nucleotides matching TRBD1. The CDR3 contains 16 residues. The V gene end was trimmed by 7 bases and the J gene end by 12 bases; junction bases not matched to a gene: 19. Germline values: CDR1 SNHLY, CDR2 FYNNEI. The CDR3 nucleotides read TGTGCCAGCAAGCTCCAAACCTCGGGACAGGCTGAGGAACTGTTTTTT. Its protein product is CASKLQTSGQAEELFF.

This clonotype appeared a few times. The CDR3, as DNA: TGTGCCAGCAGTTACTTGAGGCACACTGAAGCTTTCTTT. Amino acids: CASSYLRHTEAFF. This chain uses TRBV6-1 with TRBJ1-1; no reliable D call. The germline V gene encodes CDR1 MNHNS and CDR2 SASEGT. V lost 5 bases to trimming and J lost 3 bases, with 10 bases between them. This CDR3 has 13 residues.

The V call is TRBV11-1, the J call TRBJ2-7; TRBD1 matches 9 bases. CDR1 is SGHAT and CDR2 is FQDESV in the germline V gene (reference sequence). The CDR3 is 18 residues long. The V gene end was trimmed by 6 bases and the J gene end by 0 bases; junction bases not matched to a gene: 15. This CDR3 is CASSPIATGTGNSYEQYF. CDR3 sequence (DNA): TGTGCCAGCAGTCCCATAGCCACCGGGACAGGGAACTCCTACGAGCAGTACTTC. Using reference TRBV11-1 and TRBJ2-7 for the parts outside the CDR3, the full variable domain is EAEVAQSPRYKITEKSQAVAFWCDPISGHATLYWYRQILGQGPELLVQFQDESVVDDSQLPKDRFSAERLKGVDSTLKIQPAELGDSAMYLCASSPIATGTGNSYEQYFGPGTRLTVT.

This clonotype has only a few counts. The J gene is TRBJ2-7, the V gene TRBV5-1; TRBD1 matches 10 bases. The trim removed 8 bases at V and 5 bases at J, leaving 13 bases unmatched. This CDR3 contains 15 residues. Germline V gene lookup returns CDR1 SGHRS and CDR2 YFSETQ. The chain's CDR3 is CASRTPGQGIHEQYF. CDR3 nucleotides: TGCGCCAGTAGAACCCCGGGACAGGGGATCCACGAGCAGTACTTC.

This sequence joins TRBV7-3 and TRBJ1-5, with unresolved D. Trimming removed 5 bases at V and 5 bases at J, with 16 bases between. CDR1 and CDR2 (germline): SGHTA, FQGTGA. The CDR3 runs 15 residues. The CDR3 is CASSPDTGPHQPQHF. CDR3 nucleotides: TGTGCCAGCAGCCCCGACACGGGTCCCCATCAGCCCCAGCATTTT.

V gene TRBV10-3 combines with J gene TRBJ2-1; 7 bases are shared with TRBD1. V lost 6 bases to trimming and J lost 4 bases; unmatched junction nucleotides: 9. Per the germline V gene, CDR1 is ENHRY and CDR2 is SYGVKD. The CDR3 is 15 amino acids. This CDR3 is CAISTTGTEYNEQFF. CDR3 in DNA: TGTGCCATCAGCACAACCGGGACAGAGTACAATGAGCAGTTCTTC.

The genes are TRBV10-3 and TRBJ1-1; D is possibly TRBD1 (6 bases). This CDR3 has 15 amino acids. In germline, CDR1 is ENHRY, CDR2 SYGVKD. V lost 7 bases, J lost 7 bases, and 22 bases lay in between. CDR3 nucleotides: TGTGCCATCACCCAAGGACAGTCTGGGGCCAATGAAGCTTTCTTT. Its protein product is CAITQGQSGANEAFF.

The chain recombines TRBV20-1 with TRBJ1-1; no clear D. The CDR3 spans 14 residues. Germline CDR1 is DFQATT and CDR2 is SNEGSKA (reference sequence). Trimming took off 0 bases at V and 0 bases at J, with 8 bases between the two ends. CDR3 sequence: CSARDSLLNTEAFF. The DNA for the CDR3 is TGCAGTGCTAGAGACTCCCTCTTGAACACTGAAGCTTTCTTT.

This clonotype appeared a few times. The rearrangement joins TRBV6-1 to TRBJ1-3, with TRBD1 identical over 9 bases. Trimming cost V 6 bases and J 4 bases; bases outside gene matches: 4. The germline V gene encodes CDR1 MNHNS and CDR2 SASEGT. The CDR3 length is 14 residues. In DNA, the CDR3 is TGTGCCAGCAGGAACAGGGGGCTCGGAAACACCATATATTTT. Protein sequence: CASRNRGLGNTIYF.

This clonotype was observed a handful of times. This rearrangement joins TRBV7-2 to TRBJ2-7, with 8 bases aligning to TRBD2. The CDR3 contains 15 residues. V shed 3 bases and J 3 bases; nucleotides not matched to a gene: 7. Germline V lookup: CDR1 SGHTA, CDR2 FQGNSA. Here the CDR3 reads CASSLAGGWRYEQYF. DNA of the CDR3: TGTGCCAGCAGCTTGGCGGGAGGTTGGCGCTACGAGCAGTACTTC. The full variable domain, in which reference TRBV7-2 and TRBJ2-7 provide the parts outside the CDR3, is GAGVSQSPSNKVTEKGKDVELRCDPISGHTALYWYRQSLGQGLEFLIYFQGNSAPDKSGLPSDRFSAERTGGSVSTLTIQRTQQEDSAVYLCASSLAGGWRYEQYFGPGTRLTVT.

The rearrangement links TRBV9 to TRBJ1-2; 9 bases fit TRBD1. The length of the CDR3 is 16 residues. Germline assignment: CDR1 SGDLS and CDR2 YYNGEE. V shed 0 bases, J shed 8 bases, and the junction held 11 bases outside the gene matches. For the CDR3, the DNA is TGTGCCAGCAGCGTAGAACCGACAGGGGGGATGGACGGCTACACCTTC. This codes for CASSVEPTGGMDGYTF.

Many counts were recorded for this clonotype. The rearrangement uses TRBV2 and TRBJ2-2; D call uncertain. The CDR3 is 12 amino acids. Germline V gene sequence: CDR1 SNHLY, CDR2 FYNNEI. The V end was cut by 3 bases, the J end by 8 bases, with 7 bases between. The CDR3 here is CASSDPPGELFF. The CDR3 bases are TGTGCCAGCAGTGACCCCCCGGGGGAGCTGTTTTTT.

V gene TRBV29-1 combines with J gene TRBJ2-7; D is tentatively TRBD1 or TRBD2 (6 bases each). Germline assignment: CDR1 SQVTM and CDR2 ANQGSEA. The CDR3 runs 13 residues. V lost 8 bases, J lost 0 bases, and 14 bases lay in between. The CDR3 region has the DNA TGCAGCTTAGGGGGGACCGCCTCCTACGAGCAGTACTTC. This encodes CSLGGTASYEQYF.

The rearrangement links TRBV2 to TRBJ1-3; D is undetermined. CDR1 SNHLY and CDR2 FYNNEI come from the germline V gene. The CDR3 sequence is 13 residues long. V lost 5 bases and J 7 bases, leaving 12 bases between the germline ends. CDR3 protein: CASSPGRRNTIYF. For the CDR3, the DNA is TGTGCCAGCAGTCCCGGCCGACGGAACACCATATATTTT.

This clonotype was picked up many times. The genes are TRBV5-8 and TRBJ1-2; no clear D gene. Trimming pared 1 base from V and 4 bases from J, leaving 14 bases between. Germline assignment: CDR1 SGHTS and CDR2 YDEGEE. The CDR3 covers 15 residues. Here the CDR3 DNA reads TGTGCCAGCAGCTTGCAGACGAATGTGGGCTATGGCTACACCTTC. Amino acid sequence: CASSLQTNVGYGYTF. The variable domain in full, with the rest retrieved from reference TRBV5-8 and TRBJ1-2, is EAGVTQSPTHLIKTRGQQATLRCSPISGHTSVYWYQQALGLGLQFLLWYDEGEERNRGNFPPRFSGRQFPNYSSELNVNALELEDSALYLCASSLQTNVGYGYTFGSGTRLTVV.

This clonotype was seen ten or more times. The chain uses TRBV5-1 and TRBJ2-6; D may correspond to TRBD1 or TRBD2 (5 bases each). Trimming removed 0 bases at V and 2 bases at J, with 12 bases between. Germline values: CDR1 SGHRS, CDR2 YFSETQ. This CDR3 contains 17 residues. As DNA, the CDR3 is TGCGCCAGCAGCTTGGAAGGGACGGCTGCTGGGGCCAACGTCCTGACTTTC. Its translation: CASSLEGTAAGANVLTF. The full variable domain, completed using reference TRBV5-1 and TRBJ2-6, is KAGVTQTPRYLIKTRGQQVTLSCSPISGHRSVSWYQQTPGQGLQFLFEYFSETQRNKGNFPGRFSGRQFSNSRSEMNVSTLELGDSALYLCASSLEGTAAGANVLTFGAGSRLTVL.

Turning to this clonotype: A much larger clone differs from this one at a single base, so this may be a read error. V gene TRBV7-4 combines with J gene TRBJ2-5; 10 bases line up with TRBD2. The end of the DNA is better explained by TRBJ2-7, so the J call may be wrong. The CDR3 covers 15 residues. Germline assignment: CDR1 SGHVT and CDR2 SQSDAQ. CDR3 sequence (DNA): TGTGCCAGCAGCTATCGACTAGCGGGTCTCTACGAGCAGTACTTC. Protein: CASSYRLAGLYEQYF.

This clonotype was counted many times. J is TRBJ2-7 and V is TRBV7-9, with TRBD2 matching 7 bases. From germline, CDR1 is SEHNR and CDR2 FQNEAQ (reference sequence). V trimming: 5 bases; J trimming: 6 bases; junction bases outside the gene matches: 4. The CDR3 runs to 12 residues. The CDR3 coding sequence is TGTGCCAGCAGCCTGCCGGGGGGCGAGCAGTACTTC. Its translation is CASSLPGGEQYF.

The table lists this clonotype with a few counts. V and J are TRBV19 and TRBJ2-7, with TRBD2 matching 9 bases. The CDR3 has 14 residues. Trimming cost V 6 bases and J 2 bases; bases outside gene matches: 5. Looked up from germline, CDR1 is LNHDA and CDR2 is SQIVND (reference sequence). The CDR3 DNA is TGTGCCAGTAGATCTAGCGGGACTACCTACGAGCAGTACTTC. Translation: CASRSSGTTYEQYF.

This clonotype was picked up many times. This rearrangement joins TRBV10-3 to TRBJ2-7, with 8 bases matching TRBD1. Trimming took 8 bases from V and 2 from J; bases not matched to a gene: 2. Per germline, CDR1 ENHRY and CDR2 SYGVKD. CDR3 size: 12 residues. CDR3 loop: CAIGQGAYEQYF. The CDR3 DNA is TGTGCCATCGGACAGGGTGCCTACGAGCAGTACTTC.

The chain combines TRBV4-2 with TRBJ2-7; D tentatively reads TRBD1 or TRBD2 (5 bases each). Between the trimmed V and J ends, which lost 1 base and 3 bases, there was a span of 13 bases. There are 15 residues in the CDR3. Germline V lookup: CDR1 LGHNA, CDR2 YNFKEQ. The CDR3 nucleotides read TGTGCCAGCAGCCAAGGGACAACGAGGGGCTACGAGCAGTACTTC. Amino acid sequence: CASSQGTTRGYEQYF.

This clonotype was counted at least ten times. In nucleotides, the CDR3 is TGTGCCAGTAGTATTTCGGTCCACGGCGGGACAGGGACTTCACCCCTCCACTTT. Protein sequence: CASSISVHGGTGTSPLHF. V is TRBV19 and J is TRBJ1-6, with 9 bases identical to TRBD1. CDR1 LNHDA and CDR2 SQIVND come from the germline V gene (reference sequence). V was pared by 3 bases and J by 9 bases, with 15 bases of the junction left unmatched. This CDR3 contains 18 residues.

This clonotype came up a few times. V and J are TRBV2 and TRBJ1-1, with 9 bases lining up with TRBD1. The CDR3 is 16 residues long. The J segment lost 2 bases and the V segment lost 2 bases, leaving 6 bases of the junction unmatched. Germline V lookup: CDR1 SNHLY, CDR2 FYNNEI. In DNA, the CDR3 is TGTGCCAGCAGTGAATCTCGGGACAGGGCTAACACTGAAGCTTTCTTT. Amino acid sequence: CASSESRDRANTEAFF.

The J gene is TRBJ2-5, the V gene TRBV2; TRBD1 matches at 9 bases. With 6 bases clipped from V and 5 bases from J, the junction kept 13 bases outside the gene matches. Germline values: CDR1 SNHLY, CDR2 FYNNEI. The CDR3 is 16 residues long. The CDR3 DNA is TGTGCCAGCAGCACCTTGGGGACAGGGAGTGGGGAGACCCAGTACTTC. Its translation is CASSTLGTGSGETQYF.

Many counts were recorded for this clonotype. This sequence joins TRBV7-2 and TRBJ1-6, with D unclear. The CDR3 is 17 residues long. V was clipped by 0 bases and J by 4 bases, with 13 bases between them. Germline CDR1 SGHTA, CDR2 FQGNSA. CDR3 bases: TGTGCCAGCAGCTTAGCGACGAAGGGATTTTATAATTCACCCCTCCACTTT. It is translated as CASSLATKGFYNSPLHF.

V and J are TRBV11-2 and TRBJ1-1; possible D gene TRBD1, 6 bases. Germline V lookup: CDR1 SGHAT, CDR2 FQNNGV. With 8 bases removed from V and 6 bases from J, the gap between germline ends came to 16 bases. The CDR3 contains 13 residues. The CDR3 DNA sequence: TGTGCCAGCTCAATCCGGGGGGCCCCTGAAGCTTTCTTT. The encoded protein is CASSIRGAPEAFF.

This clonotype was counted at least ten times. The genes are TRBV19 and TRBJ1-5; tentatively, D is TRBD1 (6 bases). V was clipped by 5 bases and J by 8 bases, with 16 bases between them. CDR3 length: 14 residues. Per the germline V gene, CDR1 is LNHDA and CDR2 is SQIVND (reference sequence). The CDR3 reads CASSPRTVGEPQHF. CDR3 nucleotides: TGTGCCAGTAGTCCCCGGACAGTCGGAGAGCCCCAGCATTTT.

This clonotype occurred many times. This chain connects TRBV2 to TRBJ1-2, with 7 bases identical to TRBD1. The CDR3 length is 12 residues. From germline, CDR1 is SNHLY and CDR2 FYNNEI. With 11 bases clipped from V and 5 bases from J, the junction kept 8 bases outside the gene matches. CDR3 in DNA: TGTGCCGGGTCGACAGGGCAGTATGGCTACACCTTC. This gives the protein CAGSTGQYGYTF.

This clonotype was found a few times. J is TRBJ1-1 and V is TRBV20-1; 9 nucleotides line up with TRBD1. CDR1 is DFQATT and CDR2 is SNEGSKA in the germline V gene (reference sequence). The V gene end was trimmed by 5 bases and the J gene end by 3 bases; junction bases not matched to a gene: 13. This CDR3 has 16 residues. The CDR3 bases are TGCAGTGCTCCAGCCGCGGACAGGGGTTCTGACACTGAAGCTTTCTTT. Translating gives CSAPAADRGSDTEAFF.